These 21 T cell receptor beta chains originate from one sample sequenced in a study of T cells in pancreatic ductal adenocarcinoma. The selected patients with pancreatic ductal adenocarcinoma had surgery but no neoadjuvant therapy. Using immunoSEQ multiplex PCR, the repertoire was profiled, and TCRdb retains in-frame clones only, with some absent. The data hold roughly 100,000 clones, with around 96% observed a single time. Sequencing was done on a sample of PBMCs. These receptors all come from a human donor with pancreatic ductal adenocarcinoma.

The rearrangement joins TRBV9 to TRBJ2-7; D unresolved. Trimming removed 2 bases at V and 6 bases at J, with 12 bases between. CDR1 and CDR2 (germline): SGDLS, YYNGEE. There are 13 residues in the CDR3. The CDR3 DNA follows: TGTGCCAGCAGCGTGTCCTCTACCACCGAGCAGTACTTC. Translation: CASSVSSTTEQYF. The full variable domain, in which reference TRBV9 and TRBJ2-7 provide the parts outside the CDR3, is DSGVTQTPKHLITATGQRVTLRCSPRSGDLSVYWYQQSLDQGLQFLIQYYNGEERAKGNILERFSAQQFPDLHSELNLSSLELGDSALYFCASSVSSTTEQYFGPGTRLTVT.

By sample share, this clone is large. Mismatch with germline at one junction end may stem from a read error. The CDR3 loop is CASSSAGGETQYF. Written as DNA, the CDR3 is TGTGCTAGCAGCTCCGCGGGGGGAGAGACCCAGTACTTC. The rearrangement links TRBV7-7 to TRBJ2-5; 8 positions agree with TRBD2. Germline CDR1 SSHAT, CDR2 FNYEAQ (reference sequence). CDR3 length: 13 amino acids.

The chain joins TRBV7-8 to TRBJ2-7; TRBD1 aligns across 10 bases. Unmatched junction bases numbered 6, after V lost 7 bases and J lost 6 bases. The CDR3 is 13 residues long. Per germline, CDR1 SGHVS and CDR2 FQNEAQ. CDR3 in DNA: TGTGCCAGCACCGCCGGGACAGGGGTCGAGCAGTACTTC. Encoded protein: CASTAGTGVEQYF.

The chain couples TRBV28 to TRBJ2-7, with 11 bases aligning to TRBD2. CDR1 MDHEN and CDR2 SYDVKM come from the germline V gene. V shed 4 bases and J 3 bases; nucleotides not matched to a gene: 5. This CDR3 is built from 15 residues. In DNA form, the CDR3 reads TGTGCCAGCAGTTCAAGACTAGCGGGATACTACGAGCAGTACTTC. It translates to CASSSRLAGYYEQYF. The full variable domain, completed using reference TRBV28 and TRBJ2-7, is DVKVTQSSRYLVKRTGEKVFLECVQDMDHENMFWYRQDPGLGLRLIYFSYDVKMKEKGDIPEGYSVSREKKERFSLILESASTNQTSMYLCASSSRLAGYYEQYFGPGTRLTVT.

CDR3 residues: CASSVAVNTYEQYF. CDR3 bases: TGTGCCAGCAGCGTAGCTGTTAATACCTACGAGCAGTACTTC. This chain links TRBV9 with TRBJ2-7; no clear D. Trimming cost V 0 bases and J 2 bases, with 9 bases left between them. The germline V gene has CDR1 SGDLS and CDR2 YYNGEE. The CDR3 sequence is 14 residues long.

This chain uses TRBV27 with TRBJ1-1, with D maybe TRBD1 (6 bases). Trimming shortened V by 3 bases and J by 2 bases, and 10 bases separated the two germline ends. CDR1 and CDR2 from the germline V gene are MNHEY and SMNVEV (reference sequence). The CDR3 loop spans 14 amino acids. CDR3 DNA: TGTGCCAGCAGTTTCCCGACAGGAAACACTGAAGCTTTCTTT. Residues: CASSFPTGNTEAFF.

The V call is TRBV28, the J call TRBJ2-7, with TRBD1 as a possible D gene (6 bases). This CDR3 has 13 amino acids. Germline V gives CDR1 MDHEN, CDR2 SYDVKM. The ends were cut back, 2 bases at V and 5 bases at J, with 10 bases in the middle. The CDR3 DNA follows: TGTGCCAGCAGTTTAGTGGGGGCCGACGAGCAGTACTTC. This translates into CASSLVGADEQYF.

The chain uses TRBV5-8 and TRBJ2-7, with 7 bases aligning to TRBD1. Germline loops: CDR1 SGHTS, CDR2 YDEGEE. The CDR3 totals 15 residues. With 0 bases clipped from V and 3 bases from J, the junction kept 6 bases outside the gene matches. CDR3 region: CASSLATGEFYEQYF. The CDR3 region has the DNA TGTGCCAGCAGCTTGGCCACAGGGGAGTTCTACGAGCAGTACTTC.

This chain joins TRBV28 and TRBJ2-7; TRBD2 is a possible D gene (6 bases). Trimming took off 4 bases at V and 3 bases at J, with 16 bases between the two ends. CDR1 is MDHEN and CDR2 is SYDVKM in the germline V gene. The CDR3 has 15 residues. CDR3 sequence reads: CASSSSTREFYEQYF. DNA of the CDR3: TGTGCCAGCAGTTCCAGTACCCGGGAGTTCTACGAGCAGTACTTC.

This rearrangement joins TRBV29-1 to TRBJ2-7; 7 nucleotides agree with TRBD1. Germline V gene data show CDR1 as SQVTM and CDR2 as ANQGSEA. The CDR3 contains 11 residues. After removal of 6 bases from V and 1 base from J, the junction contained 0 bases not matched to a gene. CDR3 residues: CSVTGSYEQYF. CDR3 nucleotide sequence: TGCAGCGTGACAGGGTCCTACGAGCAGTACTTC.

The CDR3 coding sequence is TGTGCCAGCAGCTTCTTCGTTCAGAACTCCTACGAGCAGTACTTC. The encoded protein is CASSFFVQNSYEQYF. The V gene is TRBV11-2, the J gene TRBJ2-7; D unclear. With 3 bases removed from V and 0 bases from J, the gap between germline ends came to 12 bases. The CDR3 spans 15 residues. The germline V gene has CDR1 SGHAT and CDR2 FQNNGV. The variable domain in full, with the rest retrieved from reference TRBV11-2 and TRBJ2-7, is EAGVAQSPRYKIIEKRQSVAFWCNPISGHATLYWYQQILGQGPKLLIQFQNNGVVDDSQLPKDRFSAERLKGVDSTLKIQPAKLEDSAVYLCASSFFVQNSYEQYFGPGTRLTVT.

This chain uses TRBV4-1 with TRBJ1-1, with 8 bases lining up with TRBD1. J gave up 2 bases and V 2 bases, and 10 bases lay outside the gene matches. The CDR3 length is 17 residues. Germline lookup yields CDR1 MGHRA and CDR2 YSYEKL. Here the CDR3 reads CASSQPVRDRHNTEAFF. The CDR3 nucleotides read TGCGCCAGCAGCCAACCCGTCCGGGACAGGCACAACACTGAAGCTTTCTTT.

The gene calls are TRBV7-2 and TRBJ2-1; maybe TRBD2 (5 bases). The CDR3 consists of 15 residues. CDR1 and CDR2 from the germline V gene are SGHTA and FQGNSA. The ends were cut back, 1 base at V and 3 bases at J, with 10 bases in the middle. The CDR3 nucleotides read TGTGCCAGCAGCTTAGGGGGAGTGGGCTACAATGAGCAGTTCTTC. This gives the protein CASSLGGVGYNEQFF.

The CDR3 sequence: CASSGTSREDTQYF. In DNA, the CDR3 is TGTGCCAGCAGCGGGACATCCAGGGAAGATACGCAGTATTTT. The rearrangement uses TRBV6-1 and TRBJ2-3, with D perhaps matching TRBD1 (6 bases). V was shortened by 6 bases and J by 5 bases, with 15 bases between the two germline ends. In germline, CDR1 is MNHNS, CDR2 SASEGT. This CDR3 contains 14 residues.

The chain combines TRBV5-1 with TRBJ2-7, with 8 bases lining up with TRBD1. CDR3 length: 16 residues. Trimming took 4 bases from V and 3 from J; bases not matched to a gene: 12. Germline CDR1 is SGHRS and CDR2 is YFSETQ. The CDR3: CASSRGQGVKDYEQYF. The CDR3 nucleotides read TGCGCCAGCAGCCGAGGACAGGGAGTAAAGGACTACGAGCAGTACTTC.

This clone was detected once. The CDR3 is CASSPSSYNEQFF. In DNA form, the CDR3 reads TGTGCCAGCAGTCCCAGCTCCTACAATGAGCAGTTCTTC. The rearrangement links TRBV28 to TRBJ2-1, with D unclear. CDR3 length: 13 residues. Trimming removed 5 bases at V and 0 bases at J, with 5 bases between. Per the germline V gene, CDR1 is MDHEN and CDR2 is SYDVKM. The full variable domain, in which reference TRBV28 and TRBJ2-1 provide the parts outside the CDR3, is DVKVTQSSRYLVKRTGEKVFLECVQDMDHENMFWYRQDPGLGLRLIYFSYDVKMKEKGDIPEGYSVSREKKERFSLILESASTNQTSMYLCASSPSSYNEQFFGPGTRLTVL.

The chain combines TRBV18 with TRBJ2-7; 9 nucleotides agree with TRBD2. Germline V gene data show CDR1 as KGHSH and CDR2 as LQKENI. The CDR3 spans 18 residues. After removal of 3 bases from V and 3 bases from J, the junction contained 15 bases not matched to a gene. CDR3 in amino acids: CASSPLPLAGGPFYEQYF. Written as DNA, the CDR3 is TGTGCCAGCTCACCCTTACCACTAGCGGGTGGACCTTTCTACGAGCAGTACTTC.

This chain connects TRBV4-3 to TRBJ2-7; D is unresolved. There are 14 residues in the CDR3. Germline CDR1 LGHNA, CDR2 YSLEER. V shed 4 bases and J shed 5 bases, with 15 bases lying between them. CDR3 loop: CASSLAREVDEQYF. The CDR3 region has the DNA TGCGCCAGCAGCCTTGCTAGAGAGGTCGACGAGCAGTACTTC.

CDR3 region: CASGPSGGAETQYF. In DNA form, the CDR3 reads TGCGCCAGCGGGCCTAGCGGAGGGGCGGAGACCCAGTACTTC. The chain joins TRBV4-1 to TRBJ2-5, with TRBD2 matching 7 bases. CDR1 is MGHRA and CDR2 is YSYEKL in the germline V gene. The CDR3 is 14 residues long. Losses at the gene ends were 8 bases for V and 5 bases for J; bases not matched to a gene: 11.

The V and J genes are TRBV9 and TRBJ1-5; TRBD1 aligns across 7 bases. CDR1 and CDR2 from the germline V gene are SGDLS and YYNGEE. V was clipped by 3 bases and J by 6 bases; unmatched bases: 3. This CDR3 comprises 13 residues. The CDR3 is CASSGDSSQPQHF. The CDR3 DNA reads TGTGCCAGCAGCGGGGACAGTTCTCAGCCCCAGCATTTT.

The J gene is TRBJ2-7, the V gene TRBV27; 9 bases map to TRBD1. This CDR3 is built from 15 residues. The ends lost 5 bases at V and 0 bases at J; junction bases unmatched: 5. Per germline, CDR1 MNHEY and CDR2 SMNVEV (reference sequence). The CDR3: CASSRTGVNSYEQYF. The CDR3 region has the DNA TGTGCCAGCAGTCGGACAGGGGTGAACTCCTACGAGCAGTACTTC.